This TCR beta chain was profiled in a study of shared clonotypes between healthy human individuals. Only in-frame clones appear in the TCRdb table, and some are missing; sequencing was by immunoSEQ multiplex PCR. The table has more than 550,000 clones, just under 75% seen once. Sequenced input: memory CD4+ T cells sorted from blood. Subset defined: CD45RA-negative fraction. This receptor was taken from a woman aged 25 to 39 in good health.

This chain's CDR3 is CASSKKLSNQPQHF. Written as DNA, the CDR3 is TGTGCCAGCAGCAAAAAACTCAGCAATCAGCCCCAGCATTTT. This chain joins TRBV28 and TRBJ1-5; D is uncertain. The CDR3 is 14 amino acids. The germline V gene encodes CDR1 MDHEN and CDR2 SYDVKM. V was clipped by 6 bases and J by 1 base, with 10 bases between them.